The present TCR beta chain was sequenced within a study of blood T cell repertoires in COVID-19. The table came from immunoSEQ multiplex PCR; TCRdb's copy has only in-frame clones and leaves some out. This table holds around 180,000 clones, 88% found once. This CDR3 spans 15 amino acids. Germline loops: CDR1 DFQATT, CDR2 SNEGSKA (reference sequence). V was clipped by 3 bases and J by 7 bases; unmatched bases: 4. The sample comprised peripheral blood. The TCR comes from a man aged 55 to 70 with acute or convalescent COVID-19. V usage is TRBV20-1 and J usage is TRBJ2-1; 15 nucleotides match TRBD2. The CDR3 here is CSASAGLAGGNEQFF. CDR3 nucleotide sequence: TGCAGTGCTAGTGCTGGACTAGCGGGGGGGAATGAGCAGTTCTTC.